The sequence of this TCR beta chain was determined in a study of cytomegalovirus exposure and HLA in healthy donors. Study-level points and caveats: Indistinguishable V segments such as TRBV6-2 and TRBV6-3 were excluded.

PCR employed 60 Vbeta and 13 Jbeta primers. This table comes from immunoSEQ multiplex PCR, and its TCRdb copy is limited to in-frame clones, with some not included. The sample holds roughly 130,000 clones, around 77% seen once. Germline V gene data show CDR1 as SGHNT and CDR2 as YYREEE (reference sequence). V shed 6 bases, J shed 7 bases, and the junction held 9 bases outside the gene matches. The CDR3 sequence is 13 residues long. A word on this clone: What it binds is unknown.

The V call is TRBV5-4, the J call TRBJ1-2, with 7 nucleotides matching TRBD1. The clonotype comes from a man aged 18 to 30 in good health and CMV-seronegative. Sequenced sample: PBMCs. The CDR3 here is CASTVDRDSGYTF. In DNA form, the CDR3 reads TGTGCCAGCACTGTTGACAGGGACTCTGGCTACACCTTC. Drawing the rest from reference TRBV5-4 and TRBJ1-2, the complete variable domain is ETGVTQSPTHLIKTRGQQVTLRCSSQSGHNTVSWYQQALGQGPQFIFQYYREEENGRGNFPPRFSGLQFPNYSSELNVNALELDDSALYLCASTVDRDSGYTFGSGTRLTVV.